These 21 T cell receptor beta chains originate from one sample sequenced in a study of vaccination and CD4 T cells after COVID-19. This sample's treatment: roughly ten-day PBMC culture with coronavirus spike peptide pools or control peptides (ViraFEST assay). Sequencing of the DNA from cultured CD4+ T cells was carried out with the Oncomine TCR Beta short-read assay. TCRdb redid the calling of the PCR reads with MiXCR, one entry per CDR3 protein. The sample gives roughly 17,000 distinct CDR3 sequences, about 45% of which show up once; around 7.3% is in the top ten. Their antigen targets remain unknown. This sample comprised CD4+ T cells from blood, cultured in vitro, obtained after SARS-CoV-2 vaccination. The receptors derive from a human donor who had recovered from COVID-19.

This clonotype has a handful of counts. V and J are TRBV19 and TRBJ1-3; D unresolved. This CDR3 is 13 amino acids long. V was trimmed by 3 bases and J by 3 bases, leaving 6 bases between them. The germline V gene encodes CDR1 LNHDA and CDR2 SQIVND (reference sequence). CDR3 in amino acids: CASSMMDGNTIYF. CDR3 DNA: TGTGCCAGTAGTATGATGGATGGAAACACCATATATTTT.

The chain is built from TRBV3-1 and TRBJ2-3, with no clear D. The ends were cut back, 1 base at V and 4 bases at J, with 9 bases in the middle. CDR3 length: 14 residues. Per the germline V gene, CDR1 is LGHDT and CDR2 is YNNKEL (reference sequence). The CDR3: CASSQVMSPDTQYF. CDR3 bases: TGTGCCAGCAGCCAAGTAATGTCGCCAGATACGCAGTATTTT.

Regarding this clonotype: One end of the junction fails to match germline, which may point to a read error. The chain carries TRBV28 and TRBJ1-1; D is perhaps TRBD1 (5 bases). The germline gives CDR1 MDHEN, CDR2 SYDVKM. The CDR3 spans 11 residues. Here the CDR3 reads CASSTARDYTF. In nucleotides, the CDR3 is TGTGCCAGCAGTACCGCCAGGGACTATACTTTT.

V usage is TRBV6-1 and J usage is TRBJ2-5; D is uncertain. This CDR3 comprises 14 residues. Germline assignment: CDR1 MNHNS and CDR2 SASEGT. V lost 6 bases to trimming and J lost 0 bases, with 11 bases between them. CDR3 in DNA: TGTGCCAGCAGATCCGGAGTGAACCAAGAGACCCAGTACTTC. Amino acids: CASRSGVNQETQYF.

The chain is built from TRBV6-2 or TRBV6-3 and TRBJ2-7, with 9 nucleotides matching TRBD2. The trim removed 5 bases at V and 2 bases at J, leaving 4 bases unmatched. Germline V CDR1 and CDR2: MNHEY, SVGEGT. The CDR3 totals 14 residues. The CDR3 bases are TGTGCCAGCAGTCCCATAGCGGGAGCCTACGAGCAGTACTTC. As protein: CASSPIAGAYEQYF.

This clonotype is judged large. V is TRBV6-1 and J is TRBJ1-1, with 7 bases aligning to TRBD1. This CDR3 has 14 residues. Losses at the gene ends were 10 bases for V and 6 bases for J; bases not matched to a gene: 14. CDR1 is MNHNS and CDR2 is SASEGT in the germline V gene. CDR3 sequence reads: CATAVNRGGAEAFF. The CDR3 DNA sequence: TGTGCCACCGCAGTCAACAGGGGTGGGGCTGAAGCTTTCTTT.

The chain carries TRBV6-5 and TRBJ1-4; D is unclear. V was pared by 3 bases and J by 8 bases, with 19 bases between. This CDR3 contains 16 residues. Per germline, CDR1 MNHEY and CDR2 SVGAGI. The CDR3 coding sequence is TGTGCCAGCAGTTATACCGCAGGTTCCCTAGGGGAAAAACTGTTTTTT. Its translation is CASSYTAGSLGEKLFF.

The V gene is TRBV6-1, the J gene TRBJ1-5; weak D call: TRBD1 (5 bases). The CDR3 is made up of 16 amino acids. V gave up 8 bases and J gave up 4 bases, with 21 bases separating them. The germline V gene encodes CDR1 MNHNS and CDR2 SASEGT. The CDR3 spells CASSLSAGIGNQPQHF. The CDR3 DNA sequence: TGTGCCAGCTCCCTCAGCGCAGGGATTGGGAATCAGCCCCAGCATTTT.

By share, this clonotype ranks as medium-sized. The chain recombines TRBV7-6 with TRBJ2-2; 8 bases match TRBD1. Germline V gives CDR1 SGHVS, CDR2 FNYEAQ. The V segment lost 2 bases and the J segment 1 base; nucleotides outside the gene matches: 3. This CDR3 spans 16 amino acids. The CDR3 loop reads CASSLSGTGNTGELFF. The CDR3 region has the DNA TGTGCCAGCAGCTTAAGTGGGACAGGGAACACCGGGGAGCTGTTTTTT.

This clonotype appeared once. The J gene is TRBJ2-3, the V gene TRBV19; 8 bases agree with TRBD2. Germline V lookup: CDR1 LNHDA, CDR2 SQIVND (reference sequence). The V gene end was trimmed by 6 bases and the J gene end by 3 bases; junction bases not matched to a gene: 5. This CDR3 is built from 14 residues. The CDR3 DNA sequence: TGTGCCAGTAGAAGAGCGGGAGCAACAGATACGCAGTATTTT. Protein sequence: CASRRAGATDTQYF.

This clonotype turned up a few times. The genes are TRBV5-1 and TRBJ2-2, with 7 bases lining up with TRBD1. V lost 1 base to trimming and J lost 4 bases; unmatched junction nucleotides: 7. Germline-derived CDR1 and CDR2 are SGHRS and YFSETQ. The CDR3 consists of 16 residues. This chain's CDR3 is CASSLSTGWATGELFF. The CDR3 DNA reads TGCGCCAGCAGCTTGTCGACAGGGTGGGCCACCGGGGAGCTGTTTTTT.

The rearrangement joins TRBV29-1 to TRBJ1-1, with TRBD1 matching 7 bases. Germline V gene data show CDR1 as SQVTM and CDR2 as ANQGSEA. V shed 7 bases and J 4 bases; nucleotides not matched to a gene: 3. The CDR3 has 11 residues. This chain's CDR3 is CSARDSTEAFF. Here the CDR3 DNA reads TGCAGCGCCAGGGACAGCACTGAAGCTTTCTTT.

The CDR3, as DNA: TGTGCCAGCGCGGGACAGGCTAACTATGGCTACACCTTC. It is translated as CASAGQANYGYTF. This chain joins TRBV6-4 and TRBJ1-2; TRBD1 aligns across 8 bases. V was pared by 8 bases and J by 0 bases, with 2 bases of the junction left unmatched. Germline V gives CDR1 MRHNA, CDR2 SNTAGT. CDR3 length equals 13 residues.

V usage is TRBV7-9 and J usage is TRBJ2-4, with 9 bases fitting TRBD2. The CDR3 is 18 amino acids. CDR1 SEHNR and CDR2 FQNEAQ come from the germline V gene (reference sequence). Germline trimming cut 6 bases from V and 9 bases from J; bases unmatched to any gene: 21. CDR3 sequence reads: CASSHHRERREGYGIQYF. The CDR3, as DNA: TGTGCCAGCAGTCATCACAGGGAGAGGCGGGAGGGGTACGGCATTCAGTACTTC.

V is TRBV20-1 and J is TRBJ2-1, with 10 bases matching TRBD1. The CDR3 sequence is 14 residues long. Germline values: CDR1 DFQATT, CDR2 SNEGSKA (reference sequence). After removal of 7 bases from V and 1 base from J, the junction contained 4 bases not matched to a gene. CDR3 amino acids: CSVPGQGSYNEQFF. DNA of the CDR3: TGCAGTGTTCCGGGACAGGGGTCCTACAATGAGCAGTTCTTC.

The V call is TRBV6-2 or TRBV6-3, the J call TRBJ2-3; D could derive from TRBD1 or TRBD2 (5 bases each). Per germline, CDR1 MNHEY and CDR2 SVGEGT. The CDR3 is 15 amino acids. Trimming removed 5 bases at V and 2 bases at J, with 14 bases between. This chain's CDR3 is CASSTGSGTTDTQYF. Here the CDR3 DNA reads TGTGCCAGCAGTACAGGTTCAGGGACCACAGATACGCAGTATTTT.

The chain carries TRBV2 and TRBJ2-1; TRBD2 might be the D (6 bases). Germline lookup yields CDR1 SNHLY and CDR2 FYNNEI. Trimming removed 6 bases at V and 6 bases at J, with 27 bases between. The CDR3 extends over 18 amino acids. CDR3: CASRNTGTPYTGLNEQFF. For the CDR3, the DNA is TGTGCCAGCAGGAACACCGGGACTCCCTATACGGGCCTCAATGAGCAGTTCTTC.

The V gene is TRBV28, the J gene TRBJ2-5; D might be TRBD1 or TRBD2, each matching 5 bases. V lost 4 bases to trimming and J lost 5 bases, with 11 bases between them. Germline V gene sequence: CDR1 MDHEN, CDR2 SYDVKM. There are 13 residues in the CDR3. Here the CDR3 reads CASSYDWGETQYF. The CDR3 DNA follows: TGTGCCAGCAGTTACGACTGGGGGGAGACCCAGTACTTC.

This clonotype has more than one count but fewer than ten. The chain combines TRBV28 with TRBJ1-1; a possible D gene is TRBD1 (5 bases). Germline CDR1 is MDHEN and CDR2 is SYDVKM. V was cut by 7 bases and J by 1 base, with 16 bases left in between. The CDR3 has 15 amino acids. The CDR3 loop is CASTAGDPQNTEAFF. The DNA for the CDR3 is TGTGCCAGCACCGCGGGGGATCCCCAGAACACTGAAGCTTTCTTT. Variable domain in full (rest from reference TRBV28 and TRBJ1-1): DVKVTQSSRYLVKRTGEKVFLECVQDMDHENMFWYRQDPGLGLRLIYFSYDVKMKEKGDIPEGYSVSREKKERFSLILESASTNQTSMYLCASTAGDPQNTEAFFGQGTRLTVV.

The CDR3: CASSLPRGAGETQYF. CDR3 in DNA: TGTGCCAGCAGTTTACCCCGGGGAGCGGGAGAGACCCAGTACTTC. The gene calls are TRBV28 and TRBJ2-5; maybe TRBD2 (6 bases). Trimming cost V 2 bases and J 4 bases, with 14 bases left between them. CDR3 length equals 15 residues. Germline CDR1 MDHEN, CDR2 SYDVKM.

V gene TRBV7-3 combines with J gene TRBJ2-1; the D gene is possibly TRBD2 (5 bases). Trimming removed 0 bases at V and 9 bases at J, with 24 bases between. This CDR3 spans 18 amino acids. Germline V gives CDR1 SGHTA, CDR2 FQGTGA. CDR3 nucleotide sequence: TGTGCCAGCAGCTTAACGAACGCGGGCAGGCGAGTGGGTGGTGAGCAGTTCTTC. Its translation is CASSLTNAGRRVGGEQFF.